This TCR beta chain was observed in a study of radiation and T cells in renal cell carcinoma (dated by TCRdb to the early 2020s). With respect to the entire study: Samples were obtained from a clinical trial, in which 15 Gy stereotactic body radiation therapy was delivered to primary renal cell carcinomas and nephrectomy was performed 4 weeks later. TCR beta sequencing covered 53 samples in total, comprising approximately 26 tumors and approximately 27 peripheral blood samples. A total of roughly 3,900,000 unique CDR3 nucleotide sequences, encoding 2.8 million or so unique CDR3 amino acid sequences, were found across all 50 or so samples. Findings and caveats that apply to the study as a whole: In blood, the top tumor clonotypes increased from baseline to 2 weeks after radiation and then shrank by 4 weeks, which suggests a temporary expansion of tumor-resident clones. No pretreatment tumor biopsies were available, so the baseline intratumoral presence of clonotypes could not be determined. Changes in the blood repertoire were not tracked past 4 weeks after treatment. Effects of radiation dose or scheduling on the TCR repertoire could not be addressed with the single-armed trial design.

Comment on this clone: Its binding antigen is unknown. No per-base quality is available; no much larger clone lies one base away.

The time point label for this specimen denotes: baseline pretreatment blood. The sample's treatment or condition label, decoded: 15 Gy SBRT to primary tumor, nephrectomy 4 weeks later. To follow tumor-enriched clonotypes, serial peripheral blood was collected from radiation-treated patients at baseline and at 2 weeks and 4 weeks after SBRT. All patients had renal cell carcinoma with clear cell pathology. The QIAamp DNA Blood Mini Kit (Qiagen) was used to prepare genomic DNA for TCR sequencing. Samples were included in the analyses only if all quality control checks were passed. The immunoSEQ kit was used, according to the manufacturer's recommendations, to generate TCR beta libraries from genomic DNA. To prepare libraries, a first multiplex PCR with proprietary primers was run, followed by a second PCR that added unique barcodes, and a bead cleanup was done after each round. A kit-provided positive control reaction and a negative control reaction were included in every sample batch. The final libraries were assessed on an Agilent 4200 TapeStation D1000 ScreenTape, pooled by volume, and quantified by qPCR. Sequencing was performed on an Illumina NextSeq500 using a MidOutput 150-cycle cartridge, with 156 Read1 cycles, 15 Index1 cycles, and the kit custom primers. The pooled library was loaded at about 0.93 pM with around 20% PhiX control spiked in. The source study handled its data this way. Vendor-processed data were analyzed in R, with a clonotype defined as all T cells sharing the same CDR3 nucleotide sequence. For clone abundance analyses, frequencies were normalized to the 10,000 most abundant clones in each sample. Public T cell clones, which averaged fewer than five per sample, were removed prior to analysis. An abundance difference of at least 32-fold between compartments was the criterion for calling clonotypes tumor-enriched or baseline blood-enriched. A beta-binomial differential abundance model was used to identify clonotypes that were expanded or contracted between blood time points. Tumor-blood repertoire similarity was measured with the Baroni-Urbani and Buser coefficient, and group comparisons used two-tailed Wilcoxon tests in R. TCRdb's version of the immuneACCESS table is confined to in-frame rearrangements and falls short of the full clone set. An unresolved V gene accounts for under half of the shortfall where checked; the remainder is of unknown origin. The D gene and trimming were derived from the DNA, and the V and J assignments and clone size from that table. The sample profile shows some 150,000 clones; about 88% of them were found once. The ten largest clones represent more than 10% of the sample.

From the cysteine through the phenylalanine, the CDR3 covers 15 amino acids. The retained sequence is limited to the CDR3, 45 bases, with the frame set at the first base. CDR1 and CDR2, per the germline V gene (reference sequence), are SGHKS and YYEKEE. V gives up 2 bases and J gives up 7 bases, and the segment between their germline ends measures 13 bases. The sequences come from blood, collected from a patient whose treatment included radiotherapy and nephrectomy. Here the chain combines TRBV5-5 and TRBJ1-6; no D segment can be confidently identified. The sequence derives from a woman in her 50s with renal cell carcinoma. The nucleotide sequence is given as TGTGCCAGCAGCTTACAAGGGAGCGGGAATTCACCCCTCCACTTT. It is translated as CASSLQGSGNSPLHF.